This section outlines one TCR beta chain sequence together with its context. The record originates from a study of blood T cell repertoires in COVID-19. CDR3 size: 15 residues. V lost 6 bases to trimming and J lost 1 base; unmatched junction nucleotides: 6. Germline assignment: CDR1 MNHEY and CDR2 SMNVEV (reference sequence). TCRdb's copy holds only in-frame clones and misses some; the assay was immunoSEQ multiplex PCR. The sample lists some 100,000 clones; almost 90% were seen once. Material: peripheral blood. The receptor was derived from a human donor in a cohort sampled during active COVID-19. This chain links TRBV27 with TRBJ2-5; 9 nucleotides agree with TRBD2. The CDR3: CASRPTSGPQETQYF. The CDR3 coding sequence is TGTGCCAGCAGACCAACTAGCGGGCCCCAAGAGACCCAGTACTTC.